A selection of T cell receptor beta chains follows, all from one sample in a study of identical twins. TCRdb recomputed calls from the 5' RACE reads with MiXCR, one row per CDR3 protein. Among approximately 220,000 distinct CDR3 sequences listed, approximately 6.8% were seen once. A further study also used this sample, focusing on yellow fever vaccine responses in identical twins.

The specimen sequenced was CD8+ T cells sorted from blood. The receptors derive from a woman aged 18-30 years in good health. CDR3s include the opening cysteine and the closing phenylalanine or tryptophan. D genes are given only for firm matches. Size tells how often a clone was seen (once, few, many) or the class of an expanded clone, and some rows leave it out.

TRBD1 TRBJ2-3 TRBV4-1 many CASSKDDRGSTDTQYF TGCGCCAGCAGCAAAGACGACAGGGGTAGCACAGATACGCAGTATTTT
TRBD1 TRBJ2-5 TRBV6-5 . CASSYFQGATGETQYF TGTGCCAGCAGTTACTTCCAGGGGGCTACGGGAGAGACCCAGTACTTC
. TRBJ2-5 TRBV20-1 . CSARRNQETQYF TGCAGTGCCCGGAGGAACCAAGAGACCCAGTACTTC
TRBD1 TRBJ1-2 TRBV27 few CARSLLGTGDTPNYGYTF TGTGCCCGCAGTTTACTGGGGACAGGGGACACTCCTAACTATGGCTACACCTTC
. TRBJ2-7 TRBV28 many CASSLREGEFNSYEQYF TGTGCCAGCAGTTTAAGGGAGGGGGAATTCAACTCCTACGAGCAGTACTTC
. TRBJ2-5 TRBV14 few CASSQDFGETQYF TGTGCCAGCAGCCAAGATTTCGGAGAGACCCAGTACTTC
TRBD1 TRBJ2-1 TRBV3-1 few CASSPGTEFNEQFF TGTGCCAGCAGCCCCGGGACAGAATTTAATGAGCAGTTCTTC
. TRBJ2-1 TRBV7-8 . CASSLGADSYNEQFF TGTGCCAGCAGTCTAGGGGCGGACTCCTACAATGAGCAGTTCTTC
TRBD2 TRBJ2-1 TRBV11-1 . CASRSGTTNEQFF TGTGCCAGCAGGTCCGGGACTACAAATGAGCAGTTCTTC
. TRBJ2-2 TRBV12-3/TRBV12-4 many CASTWNTGELFF TGTGCCAGCACCTGGAACACCGGGGAGCTGTTTTTT
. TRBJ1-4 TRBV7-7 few CASSLNQGTNEKLFF TGTGCCAGCAGCTTAAATCAGGGAACTAATGAAAAACTGTTTTTT
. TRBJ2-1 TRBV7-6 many CASKKAGERDEQFF TGTGCCAGCAAGAAGGCGGGTGAGAGGGATGAGCAGTTCTTC
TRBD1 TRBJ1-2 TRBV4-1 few CASSAQGTASYGYTF TGCGCCAGCAGCGCCCAAGGGACAGCCTCCTATGGCTACACCTTC
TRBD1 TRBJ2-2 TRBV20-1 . CSANYRSDRGTGELFF TGCAGTGCCAACTACCGGTCGGACAGGGGCACCGGGGAGCTGTTTTTT
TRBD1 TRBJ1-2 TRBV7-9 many CASAGTGDRNGYTF TGTGCCAGCGCGGGGACAGGGGATCGGAATGGCTACACCTTC
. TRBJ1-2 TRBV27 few CASSPHQGPTAYGYTF TGTGCCAGCAGTCCCCACCAGGGGCCAACCGCCTATGGCTACACCTTC
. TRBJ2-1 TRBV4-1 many CASSQVITASYNEQFF TGCGCCAGCAGCCAAGTAATAACTGCCAGTTACAATGAGCAGTTCTTC
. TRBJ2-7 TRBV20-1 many CSARDGSYEQYF TGCAGTGCAAGGGACGGATCCTACGAGCAGTACTTC
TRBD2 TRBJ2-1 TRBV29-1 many CSVVRWGLAGNEQFF TGCAGCGTTGTTAGGTGGGGACTAGCGGGAAATGAGCAGTTCTTC
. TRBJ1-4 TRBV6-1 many CASSDGITNEKLFF TGTGCCAGCAGCGACGGGATTACTAATGAAAAACTGTTTTTT
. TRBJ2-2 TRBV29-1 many CSVVLRAMNTGELFF TGCAGCGTTGTTCTCAGGGCCATGAACACCGGGGAGCTGTTTTTT
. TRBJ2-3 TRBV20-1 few CSASNPPSGIILHVPPGTQYF TGCAGTGCATCTAACCCCCCTAGTGGGATAATTCTACATGTTCCTCCGGGTACGCAGTATTTT
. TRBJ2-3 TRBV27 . CASSFQVSTDTQYF TGTGCCAGCAGTTTCCAGGTATCCACAGATACGCAGTATTTT
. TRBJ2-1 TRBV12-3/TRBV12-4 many CASTRGREGSYNEQFF TGTGCCAGCACCAGGGGTCGGGAAGGCTCCTACAATGAGCAGTTCTTC
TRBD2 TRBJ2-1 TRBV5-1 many CASSLIGGGALVYNEQFF TGCGCCAGCAGCTTGATTGGCGGGGGGGCCCTGGTCTACAATGAGCAGTTCTTC
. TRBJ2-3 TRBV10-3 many CAISESEARGADTQYF TGTGCCATCAGTGAGTCGGAGGCGAGGGGGGCCGATACGCAGTATTTT
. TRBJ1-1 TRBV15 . CATSKGIGTEAFF TGTGCCACCAGCAAAGGAATAGGGACAGAAGCTTTCTTT
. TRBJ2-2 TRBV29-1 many CSVEARNTGELFF TGCAGCGTTGAAGCGCGCAACACCGGGGAGCTGTTTTTT
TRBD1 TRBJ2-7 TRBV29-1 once CSVAPGTGGLEQYF TGCAGCGTTGCTCCGGGGACAGGGGGTCTCGAGCAGTACTTC
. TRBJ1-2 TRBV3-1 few CASSQGGLRAYIGGYTF TGTGCCAGCAGCCAAGGAGGGCTCCGGGCCTATATTGGTGGCTACACCTTC
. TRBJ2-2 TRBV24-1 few CATSDLTREELFF TGTGCCACCAGTGATTTGACCCGGGAGGAGCTGTTTTTT
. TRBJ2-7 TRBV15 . CATSRGMEGPYEQYF TGTGCCACCAGCAGAGGAATGGAGGGCCCCTACGAGCAGTACTTC
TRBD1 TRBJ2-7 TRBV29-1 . CSVTGGESYEQYF TGCAGCGTGACAGGGGGAGAGTCCTACGAGCAGTACTTC
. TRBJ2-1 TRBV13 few CASSSRDLYNEQFF TGTGCCAGCAGCTCCCGGGACCTCTACAATGAGCAGTTCTTC
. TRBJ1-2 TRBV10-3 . CAISESGTNYGYTF TGTGCCATCAGTGAGTCTGGCACTAACTATGGCTACACCTTC
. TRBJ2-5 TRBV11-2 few CASSLVGAQYF TGTGCCAGCAGCTTAGTGGGGGCCCAGTACTTC
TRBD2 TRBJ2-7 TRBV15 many CATSRGGTSGYEQYF TGTGCCACCAGCAGAGGTGGGACTAGCGGATACGAGCAGTACTTC
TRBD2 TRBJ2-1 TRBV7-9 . CASSLTSGRGNEQFF TGTGCCAGCAGCTTGACTAGCGGGAGGGGCAATGAGCAGTTCTTC